These T cell receptor beta chains were read from a single sample in a study of shared clonotypes between healthy human individuals. Generated by immunoSEQ multiplex PCR, the TCRdb table keeps only in-frame clones and is missing some. The repertoire consists of about 2.1 million clones, with around 93% occurring once and the leading ten covering under 2%. Material for sequencing was naive CD8+ T cells from PBMCs. The receptors here all came from a man between 18 and 29 years old in good health. Some clones in this sample may be carry-over from other donors' samples. CDR3s include the opening cysteine and the closing phenylalanine or tryptophan. The D gene is left open where the match is weak. Only some rows state a clone size, as once, few, many or a class for expanded clones.

>TRBV4-1|TRBJ2-7|-|-
CASSQELWVGGGYEQYF
TGCGCCAGCAGCCAAGAGCTCTGGGTGGGGGGCGGCTACGAGCAGTACTTC
>TRBV7-9|TRBJ2-2|-|-
CASSAPVTLRGTGELFF
TGTGCCAGCAGCGCCCCCGTGACCCTGCGAGGCACCGGGGAGCTGTTTTTT
>TRBV29-1|TRBJ2-3|-|-
CSAYRANTDTQYF
TGCAGCGCCTACAGGGCTAACACAGATACGCAGTATTTT
>TRBV27|TRBJ2-1|TRBD2|-
CASSFHGLAGDNEQFF
TGTGCCAGCAGTTTTCATGGACTAGCGGGAGATAATGAGCAGTTCTTC
>TRBV11-2|TRBJ2-5|TRBD1|once
CASSLAGQGARLEYF
TGTGCCAGCAGCTTGGCCGGACAGGGGGCCCGGTTAGAGTACTTC
>TRBV30|TRBJ2-2|-|-
CAWSPYTGELFF
TGTGCCTGGAGTCCCTACACCGGGGAGCTGTTTTTT
>TRBV9|TRBJ2-2|-|-
CASSDRPTGFTGELFF
TGTGCCAGCAGCGACCGACCCACAGGGTTCACCGGGGAGCTGTTTTTT
>TRBV4-2|TRBJ1-1|TRBD1|-
CASSHVLQGGTEAFF
TGTGCCAGCAGCCACGTATTACAGGGGGGGACTGAAGCTTTCTTT
>TRBV29-1|TRBJ2-1|TRBD1|once
CSVAGTGGVEQFF
TGCAGCGTAGCCGGGACAGGGGGCGTCGAGCAGTTCTTC
>TRBV28|TRBJ2-1|TRBD2|-
CASSLGLAAPNEQFF
TGTGCCAGCAGTTTAGGACTAGCAGCCCCGAATGAGCAGTTCTTC
>TRBV7-9|TRBJ1-1|-|-
CASSLPNGQNTEAFF
TGTGCCAGCAGCTTACCCAACGGACAGAACACTGAAGCTTTCTTT
>TRBV19|TRBJ1-5|-|-
CASSLDGTDLPQHF
TGTGCCAGTAGCCTGGACGGTACGGATCTACCCCAGCATTTT
>TRBV6-5|TRBJ2-7|-|-
CASRPTRGSGEQYF
TGTGCCAGCAGGCCTACACGGGGGAGTGGAGAGCAGTACTTC
>TRBV6-6|TRBJ1-2|-|-
CASSYGFMGEDYGYTF
TGTGCCAGCAGCTACGGGTTCATGGGGGAGGACTATGGCTACACCTTC
>TRBV5-8|TRBJ2-7|-|-
CASSLGGSKYF
TGTGCCAGCAGCTTGGGTGGGAGTAAGTACTTC
>TRBV23-1|TRBJ2-5|TRBD2|once
CASSQWPSGLQETQYF
TGCGCCAGCAGTCAATGGCCTAGCGGGTTGCAAGAGACCCAGTACTTC
>TRBV9|TRBJ2-3|TRBD2|-
CASSVAAGVLEDTQYF
TGTGCCAGCAGCGTAGCGGCGGGAGTCTTAGAAGATACGCAGTATTTT